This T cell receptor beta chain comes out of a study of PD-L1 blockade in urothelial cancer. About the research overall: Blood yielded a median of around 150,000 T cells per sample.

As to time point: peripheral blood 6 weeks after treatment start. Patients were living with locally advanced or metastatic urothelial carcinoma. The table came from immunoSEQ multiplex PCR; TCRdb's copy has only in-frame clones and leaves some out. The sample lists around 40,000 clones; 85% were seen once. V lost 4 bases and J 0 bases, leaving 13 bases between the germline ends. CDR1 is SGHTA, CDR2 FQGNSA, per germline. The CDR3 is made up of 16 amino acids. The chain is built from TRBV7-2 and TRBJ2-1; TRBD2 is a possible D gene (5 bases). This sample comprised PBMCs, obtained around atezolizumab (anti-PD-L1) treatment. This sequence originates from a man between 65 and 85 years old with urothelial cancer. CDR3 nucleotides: TGTGCCAGCAGCTATCTCAGAGGGATCTCCTACAATGAGCAGTTCTTC. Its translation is CASSYLRGISYNEQFF.